This T cell receptor beta chain was sequenced in a study of CD8+ T cells in alopecia areata. In the study overall: Twice daily, treated patients received 5 to 10 mg of oral tofacitinib.

Study-level results: Possibly because of HLA-related factors, TCR sharing was less clear across patients than in mice.

This clone has more than one count but fewer than ten. Its specificity is not known. Extraction of RNA preceded its reverse transcription into cDNA, which served as the sequencing template. Assay used: immunoSEQ multiplex PCR; TCRdb lists only in-frame clones, some missing. The sample lists over 110,000 clones, approximately 51% occurring once. V lost 2 bases, J lost 4 bases, and 12 bases lay in between. Looked up from germline, CDR1 is GTSNPN and CDR2 is SVGIG (reference sequence). The CDR3 has 14 amino acids. The V call is TRBV30, the J call TRBJ1-5; possibly TRBD1 for D (5 bases). The receptor's source is a human donor with alopecia areata. The specimen comprised CD4+ T cells sorted from blood, sampled at week 0. The CDR3 reads CAWSTGGDNQPQHF. As DNA, the CDR3 is TGTGCCTGGAGTACTGGGGGTGATAATCAGCCCCAGCATTTT.